This T cell receptor (beta chain) was identified in a study of cytomegalovirus exposure and HLA in healthy donors. The overall study: From HLA-typed donors, an early data release held some 91 million unique TCRs. Study observations and caveats: Analysis performed later showed TCR beta chains linked to HLA being more clonally expanded than equally common others. Trimming of TCR beta V- and J-genes showed a link, identified in a later analysis, to a missense DCLRE1C variant.

About this clone: Its antigen remains unknown.

Trimming stripped 7 bases from V and 3 bases from J, with 12 bases between. Per germline, CDR1 SNHLY and CDR2 FYNNEI. The CDR3 runs 13 residues. The PCR ran on 60 Vbeta and 13 Jbeta primers. Profiling relied on immunoSEQ multiplex PCR, and the TCRdb table lists in-frame clones only, not all of them. The table records just over 200,000 clones, approximately 70% of them present only once. Sequencing was carried out using PBMCs. This TCR was recovered from a man aged 40-49 years in good health and CMV-seropositive. V usage is TRBV2 and J usage is TRBJ2-5, with a weak D call TRBD2 (5 bases). CDR3 loop: CASIQAEKETQYF. DNA for the CDR3: TGTGCCAGCATCCAAGCGGAAAAAGAGACCCAGTACTTC.